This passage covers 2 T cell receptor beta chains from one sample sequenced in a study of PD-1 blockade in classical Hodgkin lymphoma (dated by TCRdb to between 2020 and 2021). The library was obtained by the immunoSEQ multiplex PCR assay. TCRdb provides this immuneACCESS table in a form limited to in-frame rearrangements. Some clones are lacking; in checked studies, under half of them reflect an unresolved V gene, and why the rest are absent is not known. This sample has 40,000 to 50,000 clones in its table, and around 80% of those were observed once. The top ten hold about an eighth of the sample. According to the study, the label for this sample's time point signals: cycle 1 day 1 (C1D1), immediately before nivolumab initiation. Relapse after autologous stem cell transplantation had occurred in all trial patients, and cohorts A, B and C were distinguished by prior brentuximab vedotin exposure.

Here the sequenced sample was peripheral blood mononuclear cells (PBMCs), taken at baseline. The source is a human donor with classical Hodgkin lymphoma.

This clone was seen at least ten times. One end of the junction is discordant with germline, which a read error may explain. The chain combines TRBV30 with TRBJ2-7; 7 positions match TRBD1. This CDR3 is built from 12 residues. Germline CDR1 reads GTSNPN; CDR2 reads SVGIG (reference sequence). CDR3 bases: TGTGCCTGGAGTGGTGTGAGGGACAGCCAATTCTTC. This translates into CAWSGVRDSQFF.

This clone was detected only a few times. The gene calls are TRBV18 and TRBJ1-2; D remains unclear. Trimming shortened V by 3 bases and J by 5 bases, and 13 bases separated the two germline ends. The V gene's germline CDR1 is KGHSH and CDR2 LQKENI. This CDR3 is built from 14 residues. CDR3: CASSPQPASYGYTF. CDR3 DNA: TGTGCCAGCTCACCTCAACCAGCATCGTATGGCTACACCTTC.